This TCR beta chain was retrieved from a study of cytomegalovirus exposure and HLA in healthy donors. Findings and caveats of the study: A cluster of highly shared sequence variants was likely a sequencing artifact.

Turning to this clone: Its target is unknown.

The PCR ran on 60 Vbeta and 13 Jbeta primers. Using immunoSEQ multiplex PCR, the repertoire was profiled, and TCRdb retains in-frame clones only, with some absent. Of around 130,000 clones in the sample, 65% to 75% were seen once. Sequenced input: PBMCs. This clonotype originated in a man aged 35 to 55 in good health and CMV-seropositive.

CDR3 loop: CASTTVRVTEAFF. CDR3 bases: TGTGCCAGCACCACTGTGAGGGTGACTGAAGCTTTCTTT. The genes are TRBV28 and TRBJ1-1; no firm D call. The germline V gene encodes CDR1 MDHEN and CDR2 SYDVKM. The CDR3 spans 13 residues. The V gene lost 7 bases and the J gene lost 5 bases, with 14 bases spanning the gap.